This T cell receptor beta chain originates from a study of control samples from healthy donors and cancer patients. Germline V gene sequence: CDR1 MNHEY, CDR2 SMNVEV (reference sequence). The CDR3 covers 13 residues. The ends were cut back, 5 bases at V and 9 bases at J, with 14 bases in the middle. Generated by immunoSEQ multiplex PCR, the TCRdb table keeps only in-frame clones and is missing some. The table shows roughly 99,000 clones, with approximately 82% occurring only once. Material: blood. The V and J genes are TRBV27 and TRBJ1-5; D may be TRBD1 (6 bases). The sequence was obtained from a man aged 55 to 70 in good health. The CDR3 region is CASSDPGVPPQHF. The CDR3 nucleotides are TGTGCCAGCAGTGACCCAGGGGTTCCGCCCCAGCATTTT.